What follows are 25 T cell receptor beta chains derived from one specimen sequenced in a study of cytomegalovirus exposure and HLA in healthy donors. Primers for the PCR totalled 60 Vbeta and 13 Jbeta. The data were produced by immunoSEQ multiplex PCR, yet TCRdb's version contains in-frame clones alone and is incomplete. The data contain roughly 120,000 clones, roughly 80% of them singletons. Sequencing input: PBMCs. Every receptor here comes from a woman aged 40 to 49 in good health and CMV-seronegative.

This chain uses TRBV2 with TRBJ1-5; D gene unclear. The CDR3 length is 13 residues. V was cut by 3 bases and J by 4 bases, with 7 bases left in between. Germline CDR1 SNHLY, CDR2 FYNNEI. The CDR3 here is CASSDFPNQPQHF. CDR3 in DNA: TGTGCCAGCAGTGATTTTCCGAATCAGCCCCAGCATTTT. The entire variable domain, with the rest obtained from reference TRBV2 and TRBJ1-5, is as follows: EPEVTQTPSHQVTQMGQEVILRCVPISNHLYFYWYRQILGQKVEFLVSFYNNEISEKSEIFDDQFSVERPDGSNFTLKIRSTKLEDSAMYFCASSDFPNQPQHFGDGTRLSIL.

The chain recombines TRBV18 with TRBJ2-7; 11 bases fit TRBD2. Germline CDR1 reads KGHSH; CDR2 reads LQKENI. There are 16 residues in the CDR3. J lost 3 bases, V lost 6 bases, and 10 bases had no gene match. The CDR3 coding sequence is TGTGCCAGCTCGCCCGGCACTAGCGGGAGTTTCTACGAGCAGTACTTC. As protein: CASSPGTSGSFYEQYF.

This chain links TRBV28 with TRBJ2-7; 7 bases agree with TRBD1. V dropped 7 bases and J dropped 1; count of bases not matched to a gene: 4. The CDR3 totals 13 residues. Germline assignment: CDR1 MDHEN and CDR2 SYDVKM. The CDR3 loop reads CASTPTGSYEQYF. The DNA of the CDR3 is TGTGCCAGCACCCCGACAGGGTCCTACGAGCAGTACTTC.

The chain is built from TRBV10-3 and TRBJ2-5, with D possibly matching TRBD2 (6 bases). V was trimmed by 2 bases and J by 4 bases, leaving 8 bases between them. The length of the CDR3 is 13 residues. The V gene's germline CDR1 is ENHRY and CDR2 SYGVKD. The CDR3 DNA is TGTGCCATCAGTGAGGGGGGGATAGAGACCCAGTACTTC. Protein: CAISEGGIETQYF.

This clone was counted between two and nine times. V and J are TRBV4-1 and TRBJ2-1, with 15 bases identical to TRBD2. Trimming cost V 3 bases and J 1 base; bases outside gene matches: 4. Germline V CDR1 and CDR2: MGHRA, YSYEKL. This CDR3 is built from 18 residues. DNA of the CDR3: TGCGCCAGCAGCCATGGACTAGCGGGGGGGAAATCCTACAATGAGCAGTTCTTC. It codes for CASSHGLAGGKSYNEQFF.

The CDR3 bases are TGCGCCAGCAGCCAAGATCTGGAGCAGATCTATGGCTACACCTTC. It encodes CASSQDLEQIYGYTF. The chain joins TRBV4-3 to TRBJ1-2, with unresolved D. The ends were cut back, 0 bases at V and 4 bases at J, with 12 bases in the middle. The CDR3 spans 15 residues. Per germline, CDR1 LGHNA and CDR2 YSLEER.

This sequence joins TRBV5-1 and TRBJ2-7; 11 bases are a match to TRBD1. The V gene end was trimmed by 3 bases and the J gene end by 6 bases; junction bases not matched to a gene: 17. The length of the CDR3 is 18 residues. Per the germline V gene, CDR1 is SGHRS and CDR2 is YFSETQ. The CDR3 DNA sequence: TGCGCCAGCAGCTCCCAACCTCGGACAGGGGGCGTCTGGATCGAGCAGTACTTC. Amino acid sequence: CASSSQPRTGGVWIEQYF.

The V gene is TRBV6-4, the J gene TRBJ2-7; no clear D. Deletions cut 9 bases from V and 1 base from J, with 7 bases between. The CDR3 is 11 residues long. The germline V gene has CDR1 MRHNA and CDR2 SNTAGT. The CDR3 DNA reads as TGTGCCAGAGACTGTTCCTACGAGCAGTACTTC. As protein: CARDCSYEQYF.

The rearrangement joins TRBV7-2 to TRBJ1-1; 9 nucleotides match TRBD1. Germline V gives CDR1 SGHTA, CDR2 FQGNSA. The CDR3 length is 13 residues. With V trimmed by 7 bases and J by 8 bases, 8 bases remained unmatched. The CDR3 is CASTRDRVGEAFF. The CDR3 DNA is TGTGCCAGCACCCGGGACAGGGTGGGCGAAGCTTTCTTT.

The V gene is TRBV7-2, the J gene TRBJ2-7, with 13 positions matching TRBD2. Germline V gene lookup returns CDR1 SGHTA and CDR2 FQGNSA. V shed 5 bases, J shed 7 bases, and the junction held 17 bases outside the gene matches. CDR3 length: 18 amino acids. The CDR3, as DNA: TGTGCCAGCAGCGTTCCCCTCGGGACTAGCGGGGCGACGCAAGAGCAGTACTTC. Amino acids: CASSVPLGTSGATQEQYF.

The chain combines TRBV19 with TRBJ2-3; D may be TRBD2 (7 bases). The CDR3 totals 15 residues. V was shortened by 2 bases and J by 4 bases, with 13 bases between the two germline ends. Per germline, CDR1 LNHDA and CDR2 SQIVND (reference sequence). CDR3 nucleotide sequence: TGTGCCAGTAGTATAATGAGGGGGGGTCCAGATACGCAGTATTTT. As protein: CASSIMRGGPDTQYF.

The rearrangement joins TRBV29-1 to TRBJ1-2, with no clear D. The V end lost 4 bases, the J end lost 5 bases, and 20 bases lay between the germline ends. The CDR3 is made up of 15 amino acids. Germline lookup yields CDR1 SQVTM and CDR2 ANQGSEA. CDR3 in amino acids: CSVADGGGVGYGYTF. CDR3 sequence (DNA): TGCAGCGTTGCAGACGGAGGTGGGGTGGGGTATGGCTACACCTTC.

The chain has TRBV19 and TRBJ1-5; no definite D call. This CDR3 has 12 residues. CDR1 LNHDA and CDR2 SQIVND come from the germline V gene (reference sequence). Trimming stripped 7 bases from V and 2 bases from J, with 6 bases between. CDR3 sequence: CASKRGNQPQHF. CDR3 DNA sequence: TGTGCCAGTAAGCGCGGCAATCAGCCCCAGCATTTT.

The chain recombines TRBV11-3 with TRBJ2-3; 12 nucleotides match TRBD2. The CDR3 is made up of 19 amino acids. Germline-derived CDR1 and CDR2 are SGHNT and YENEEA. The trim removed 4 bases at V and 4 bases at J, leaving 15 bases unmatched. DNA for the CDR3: TGTGCCAGCAGCTCGTCCCCCTTGACTAGCGGGAGAGGCGCAGATACGCAGTATTTT. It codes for CASSSSPLTSGRGADTQYF.

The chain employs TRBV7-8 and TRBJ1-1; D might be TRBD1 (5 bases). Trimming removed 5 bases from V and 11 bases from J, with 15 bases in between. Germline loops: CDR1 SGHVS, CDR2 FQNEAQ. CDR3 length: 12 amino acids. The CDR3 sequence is CASSRNRGNAFF. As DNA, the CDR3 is TGTGCCAGCAGCCGCAACCGGGGGAACGCTTTCTTT.

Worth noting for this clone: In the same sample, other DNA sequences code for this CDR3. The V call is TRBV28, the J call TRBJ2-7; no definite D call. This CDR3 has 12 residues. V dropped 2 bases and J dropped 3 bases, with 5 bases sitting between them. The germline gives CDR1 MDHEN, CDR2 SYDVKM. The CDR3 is CASSLPYYEQYF. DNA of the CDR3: TGTGCCAGCAGTTTACCCTACTACGAGCAGTACTTC.

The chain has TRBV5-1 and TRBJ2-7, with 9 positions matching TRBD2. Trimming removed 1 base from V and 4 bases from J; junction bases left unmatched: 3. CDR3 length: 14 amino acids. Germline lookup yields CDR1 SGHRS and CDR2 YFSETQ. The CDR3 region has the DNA TGCGCCAGCAGCTTGAGTAGCGGGGGATACGAGCAGTACTTC. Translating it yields CASSLSSGGYEQYF.

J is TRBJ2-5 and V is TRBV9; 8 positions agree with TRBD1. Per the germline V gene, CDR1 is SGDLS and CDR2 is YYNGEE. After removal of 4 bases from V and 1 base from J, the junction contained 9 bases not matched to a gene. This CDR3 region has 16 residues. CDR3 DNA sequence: TGTGCCAGCAGCCTACGACAGGGGATGCGCCAAGAGACCCAGTACTTC. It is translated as CASSLRQGMRQETQYF. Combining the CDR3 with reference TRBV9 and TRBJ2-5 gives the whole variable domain DSGVTQTPKHLITATGQRVTLRCSPRSGDLSVYWYQQSLDQGLQFLIQYYNGEERAKGNILERFSAQQFPDLHSELNLSSLELGDSALYFCASSLRQGMRQETQYFGPGTRLLVL.

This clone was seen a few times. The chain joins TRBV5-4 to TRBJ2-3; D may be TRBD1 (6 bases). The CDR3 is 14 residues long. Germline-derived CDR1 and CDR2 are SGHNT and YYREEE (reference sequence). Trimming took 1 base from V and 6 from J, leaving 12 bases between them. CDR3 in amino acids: CASSLKQGRDTQYF. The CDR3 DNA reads TGTGCCAGCAGCTTGAAACAGGGACGGGATACGCAGTATTTT.

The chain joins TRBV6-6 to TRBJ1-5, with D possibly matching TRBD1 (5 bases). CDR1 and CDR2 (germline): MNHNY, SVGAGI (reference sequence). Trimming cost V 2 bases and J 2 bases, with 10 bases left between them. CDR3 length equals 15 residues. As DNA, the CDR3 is TGTGCCAGCAGTTACGTCCAGGGTGGCAATCAGCCCCAGCATTTT. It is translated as CASSYVQGGNQPQHF.

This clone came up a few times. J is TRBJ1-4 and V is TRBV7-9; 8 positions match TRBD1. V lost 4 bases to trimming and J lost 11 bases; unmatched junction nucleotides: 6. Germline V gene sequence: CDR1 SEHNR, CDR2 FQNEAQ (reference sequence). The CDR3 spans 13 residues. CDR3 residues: CASSSGQGGKLFF. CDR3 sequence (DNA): TGTGCCAGCAGCTCAGGACAGGGTGGGAAACTGTTTTTT.

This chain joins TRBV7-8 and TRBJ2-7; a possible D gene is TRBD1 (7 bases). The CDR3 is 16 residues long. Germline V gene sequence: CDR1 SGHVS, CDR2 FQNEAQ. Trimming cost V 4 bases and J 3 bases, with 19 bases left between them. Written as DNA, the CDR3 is TGTGCCAGCAGCTCTCGACAGGGCAGGGACTTCTACGAGCAGTACTTC. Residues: CASSSRQGRDFYEQYF.

CDR3 bases: TGTGCCAGCAGCTTAGCGCGTATCGGGGAAGGGACCCAGTACTTC. It encodes CASSLARIGEGTQYF. The rearrangement joins TRBV7-2 to TRBJ2-5; TRBD2 is a possible D gene (5 bases). Trimming removed 0 bases at V and 7 bases at J, with 15 bases between. Germline V gene data show CDR1 as SGHTA and CDR2 as FQGNSA. The CDR3 totals 15 residues. Full variable domain (remainder filled in from reference TRBV7-2 and TRBJ2-5): GAGVSQSPSNKVTEKGKDVELRCDPISGHTALYWYRQSLGQGLEFLIYFQGNSAPDKSGLPSDRFSAERTGGSVSTLTIQRTQQEDSAVYLCASSLARIGEGTQYFGPGTRLLVL.

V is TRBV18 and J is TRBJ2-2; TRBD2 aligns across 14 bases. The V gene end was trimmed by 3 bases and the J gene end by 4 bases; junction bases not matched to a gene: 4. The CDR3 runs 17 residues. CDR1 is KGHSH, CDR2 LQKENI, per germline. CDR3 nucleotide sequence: TGTGCCAGCTCACCGGGACTAGCGGGAGCTTCCACCGGGGAGCTGTTTTTT. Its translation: CASSPGLAGASTGELFF.

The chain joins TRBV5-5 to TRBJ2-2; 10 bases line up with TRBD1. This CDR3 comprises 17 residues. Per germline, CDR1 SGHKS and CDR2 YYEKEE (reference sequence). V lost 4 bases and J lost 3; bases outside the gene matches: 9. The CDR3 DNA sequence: TGTGCCAGCAGCCCGAGGGACAGGGGAGTTCACACCGGGGAGCTGTTTTTT. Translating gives CASSPRDRGVHTGELFF.